Included here is one T cell receptor (beta chain) sequence, with context. The target antigen is unknown. The sample belongs to a study of cytomegalovirus exposure and HLA in healthy donors. About the study: Prior work identified some 120 million unique TCR beta sequences in approximately 180 million T cells. Findings and limits, study-wide: Data from an earlier analysis indicated that most TCR beta V segments were productive either about 87% or about 30% of the time. When a later analysis was performed, an Asian-associated ancestry cluster reportedly had fewer N-insertions than the approximately 690-donor mean.

The primer mix had 60 Vbeta and 13 Jbeta primers. The data were produced by immunoSEQ multiplex PCR, yet TCRdb's version contains in-frame clones alone and is incomplete. The sample has about 160,000 clones, less than 90% seen once. Per the germline V gene, CDR1 is MNHEY and CDR2 is SVGAGI. Trimming stripped 5 bases from V and 4 bases from J, with 17 bases between. CDR3 length equals 15 residues. The sequenced sample consisted of PBMCs. This sequence originates from a woman in her fifties or sixties in good health and CMV-seropositive. The gene calls are TRBV6-5 and TRBJ2-5; D is possibly TRBD2 (6 bases). The chain's CDR3 is CASSRGPGGRETQYF. CDR3 coding DNA: TGTGCCAGCAGTCGAGGCCCCGGGGGTCGAGAGACCCAGTACTTC.